The 11 T cell receptor beta chains below were found in one sample sequenced in a study of T-cell memory formation after mild COVID-19. TCRdb re-called the 5' RACE reads with MiXCR, one entry per CDR3 protein. There are 250,000 to 350,000 distinct CDR3 sequences in the sample; roughly a fifth occur only once, and roughly 21% lies in the top ten. Sequenced material: PBMCs or a T cell subset sorted from them (not recorded which). The origin of the receptors is a man between 18 and 35 years old who had mild COVID-19 (a few samples of this study predate the infection). Cell type and time point are not known.

This clonotype occurred a few times. The V gene is TRBV5-1, the J gene TRBJ2-7; 8 bases align to TRBD1. The V gene end was trimmed by 4 bases and the J gene end by 2 bases; junction bases not matched to a gene: 8. The CDR3 length is 15 residues. Per the germline V gene, CDR1 is SGHRS and CDR2 is YFSETQ. The DNA of the CDR3 is TGCGCCAGCAGCGGATCGACAGGGGTGGCCTACGAGCAGTACTTC. Protein sequence: CASSGSTGVAYEQYF.

The gene calls are TRBV4-3 and TRBJ2-1, with no clear D. V was pared by 0 bases and J by 10 bases, with 10 bases between. The CDR3 is made up of 13 amino acids. Germline-derived CDR1 and CDR2 are LGHNA and YSLEER. In DNA, the CDR3 is TGCGCCAGCAGCCAAGATTTCACCAGCGAGCAGTTCTTC. Translating it yields CASSQDFTSEQFF.

This rearrangement joins TRBV7-2 to TRBJ1-3, with TRBD1 matching 9 bases. The ends lost 1 base at V and 4 bases at J; junction bases unmatched: 2. Germline V gene lookup returns CDR1 SGHTA and CDR2 FQGNSA. This CDR3 region has 15 residues. The CDR3 sequence: CASSLVGTGGNTIYF. The CDR3 DNA follows: TGTGCCAGCAGCTTAGTCGGGACAGGGGGAAACACCATATATTTT.

This clonotype has more than one count but fewer than ten. The chain has TRBV10-3 and TRBJ1-6; D ambiguous. Between the trimmed V and J ends, which lost 10 bases and 8 bases, there was a span of 12 bases. This CDR3 has 12 amino acids. The germline V gene has CDR1 ENHRY and CDR2 SYGVKD. CDR3 nucleotides: TGTGCCACCAGAGCCGAGTATTCACCCCTCCACTTT. It yields the protein CATRAEYSPLHF.

The chain recombines TRBV5-1 with TRBJ1-1; D is ambiguous. The CDR3 has 15 amino acids. Deletions cut 4 bases from V and 3 bases from J, with 16 bases between. Looked up from germline, CDR1 is SGHRS and CDR2 is YFSETQ. The CDR3 region has the DNA TGCGCCAGCAGCGCATCATTCGTGGTAGACACTGAAGCTTTCTTT. Its translation is CASSASFVVDTEAFF.

This clonotype showed up just a few times. The chain is built from TRBV6-5 and TRBJ1-1; 7 bases map to TRBD1. CDR3 size: 16 residues. Germline lookup yields CDR1 MNHEY and CDR2 SVGAGI. V shed 0 bases, J shed 6 bases, and the junction held 10 bases outside the gene matches. For the CDR3, the DNA is TGTGCCAGCAGTTACTCGACGGTCAGGGGGTCTGCTGAAGCTTTCTTT. It is translated as CASSYSTVRGSAEAFF.

The chain recombines TRBV6-2 or TRBV6-3 with TRBJ2-1; possibly TRBD2 for D (7 bases). CDR3 size: 15 residues. From germline, CDR1 is MNHEY and CDR2 SVGEGT. Trimming removed 7 bases at V and 4 bases at J, with 17 bases between. CDR3 amino acids: CASTFRGGGYNEQFF. CDR3 in DNA: TGTGCCAGCACCTTTCGAGGGGGGGGATACAATGAGCAGTTCTTC.

The chain joins TRBV5-5 to TRBJ1-5; 9 bases are shared with TRBD1. The CDR3 runs to 15 residues. Germline V gene data show CDR1 as SGHKS and CDR2 as YYEKEE (reference sequence). The trim removed 2 bases at V and 5 bases at J, leaving 5 bases unmatched. The CDR3 bases are TGTGCCAGCAGCTTAGCGGGACAGGGTCATCAGCCCCAGCATTTT. It is translated as CASSLAGQGHQPQHF.

The chain couples TRBV5-4 to TRBJ2-7, with D perhaps given as TRBD1 or TRBD2 (5 bases each). Trimming left V 3 bases short and J 3 bases short, with 13 bases between. Germline CDR1 and CDR2: SGHNT and YYREEE (reference sequence). The CDR3 loop spans 14 amino acids. Written as DNA, the CDR3 is TGTGCCAGCAGCTCGGGACCACTTATCTACGAGCAGTACTTC. This codes for CASSSGPLIYEQYF.

This clonotype was observed a few times. This sequence joins TRBV27 and TRBJ2-3; either TRBD1 or TRBD2 may fit D (5 bases each). The CDR3 runs to 12 residues. The germline V and J ends were trimmed by 2 bases and 10 bases, with 10 bases remaining between them. Germline V CDR1 and CDR2: MNHEY, SMNVEV (reference sequence). DNA for the CDR3: TGTGCCAGCAGTTTACCGGTGGGACCGCAGTATTTT. It codes for CASSLPVGPQYF.

The rearrangement uses TRBV4-3 and TRBJ1-6, with 8 bases lining up with TRBD1. CDR3 length: 15 residues. Germline loops: CDR1 LGHNA, CDR2 YSLEER. V lost 0 bases, J lost 9 bases, and 4 bases stayed unmatched. As DNA, the CDR3 is TGCGCCAGCAGCCAAGACGCGGACAGGGCTTCACCCCTCCACTTT. Translated, it gives CASSQDADRASPLHF.